This TCR beta chain originates from a study of blood T cell repertoires in COVID-19. Study summary: Samples came from the United States, Italy and Spain, spanning acute and convalescent COVID-19.

Germline loops: CDR1 MNHEY, CDR2 SVGAGI. The length of the CDR3 is 14 residues. The V and J ends lost 6 bases and 8 bases respectively, with 19 bases between them. The method was immunoSEQ multiplex PCR; TCRdb's version includes in-frame clones alone and lacks a portion of them. Counted here are 120,000 or so clones, over 80% occurring once; the ten biggest clones make up 10% to 15%. The chain employs TRBV6-5 and TRBJ1-1, with D possibly matching TRBD1 (6 bases). The TCR comes from a man aged 60 to 69 with acute or convalescent COVID-19. The sample comprised peripheral blood. CDR3 protein: CASSYRTVKEEAFF. CDR3 in DNA: TGTGCCAGCAGCTACAGGACAGTCAAGGAGGAAGCTTTCTTT.